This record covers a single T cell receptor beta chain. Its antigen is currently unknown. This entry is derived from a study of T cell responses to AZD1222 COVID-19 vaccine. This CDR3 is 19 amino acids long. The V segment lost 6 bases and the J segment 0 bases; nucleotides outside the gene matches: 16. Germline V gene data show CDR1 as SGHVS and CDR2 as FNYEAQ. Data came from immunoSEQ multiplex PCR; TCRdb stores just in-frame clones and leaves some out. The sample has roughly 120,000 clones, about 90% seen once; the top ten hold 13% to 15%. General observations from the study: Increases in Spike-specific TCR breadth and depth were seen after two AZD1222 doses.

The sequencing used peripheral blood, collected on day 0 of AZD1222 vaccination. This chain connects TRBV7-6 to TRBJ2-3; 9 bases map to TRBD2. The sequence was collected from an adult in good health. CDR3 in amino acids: CASSEEAGLAGISTDTQYF. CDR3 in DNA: TGTGCCAGCAGTGAAGAGGCGGGGCTAGCGGGGATAAGCACAGATACGCAGTATTTT. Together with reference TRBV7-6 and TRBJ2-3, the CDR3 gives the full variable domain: GAGVSQSPRYKVTKRGQDVALRCDPISGHVSLYWYRQALGQGPEFLTYFNYEAQQDKSGLPNDRFSAERPEGSISTLTIQRTEQRDSAMYRCASSEEAGLAGISTDTQYFGPGTRLTVL.